The 13 T cell receptor beta chains given below trace back to one sample, sequenced in a study of CD8 T cells in ankylosing spondylitis. TCRdb reprocessed the 5' RACE reads via MiXCR and lists one record per CDR3 protein. The sample holds about 240,000 distinct CDR3 sequences, around 25% seen once. Input material: blood, either unsorted or a sorted T cell fraction (not recorded which). Every receptor here comes from a male donor with ankylosing spondylitis or in good health (not recorded which).

The rearrangement uses TRBV29-1 and TRBJ2-1; weak D call: TRBD2 (5 bases). The CDR3 has 13 residues. With 5 bases removed from V and 4 bases from J, the gap between germline ends came to 12 bases. Germline CDR1 reads SQVTM; CDR2 reads ANQGSEA. The CDR3 sequence: CSVRGSSYNEQFF. The CDR3 DNA is TGCAGCGTTCGGGGTTCATCGTACAATGAGCAGTTCTTC.

This clonotype was counted only a few times. The chain employs TRBV12-3 or TRBV12-4 and TRBJ2-3; possible D gene TRBD2, 5 bases. The CDR3 is made up of 13 amino acids. V was clipped by 0 bases and J by 11 bases, with 12 bases between them. Written as DNA, the CDR3 is TGTGCCAGCAGTTTAGCGTCCGGGGTGGTGCAGTATTTT. Residues: CASSLASGVVQYF.

J is TRBJ2-1 and V is TRBV12-3 or TRBV12-4; 7 nucleotides align to TRBD2. J was trimmed by 3 bases and V by 5 bases; bases with no gene match: 7. The CDR3 sequence is 15 residues long. The CDR3 sequence: CASSGVGGNYNEQFF. Here the CDR3 DNA reads TGTGCCAGCAGTGGGGTGGGGGGGAACTACAATGAGCAGTTCTTC.

The chain carries TRBV10-3 and TRBJ2-7, with TRBD1 identical over 10 bases. The germline V gene has CDR1 ENHRY and CDR2 SYGVKD. The ends lost 2 bases at V and 5 bases at J; junction bases unmatched: 9. The CDR3 runs 16 residues. CDR3 in DNA: TGTGCCATCAGTGAGAGGGCCGGGACAGGGGACCACGAGCAGTACTTC. It codes for CAISERAGTGDHEQYF.

The rearrangement uses TRBV7-3 and TRBJ1-4, with D uncertain. CDR3 length: 13 residues. The V end was cut by 1 base, the J end by 7 bases, with 7 bases between. Germline CDR1 reads SGHTA; CDR2 reads FQGTGA. DNA for the CDR3: TGTGCCAGCAGCTTAAAGGCCGGTGAAAAACTGTTTTTT. Protein product: CASSLKAGEKLFF. The full variable domain, its missing parts supplied by reference TRBV7-3 and TRBJ1-4, is GAGVSQTPSNKVTEKGKYVELRCDPISGHTALYWYRQSLGQGPEFLIYFQGTGAADDSGLPNDRFFAVRPEGSVSTLKIQRTERGDSAVYLCASSLKAGEKLFFGSGTQLSVL.

This clonotype was seen more than once but under ten times. The chain recombines TRBV29-1 with TRBJ2-7; 12 nucleotides agree with TRBD2. This CDR3 spans 13 amino acids. CDR1 and CDR2 (germline): SQVTM, ANQGSEA. With 1 base clipped from V and 5 bases from J, the junction kept 0 bases outside the gene matches. CDR3 sequence (DNA): TGCAGCGTTGAAGGGACTAGCGGGGACGAGCAGTACTTC. Translating it yields CSVEGTSGDEQYF.

In this sample, this clonotype turned up a few times. The chain is built from TRBV2 and TRBJ2-3, with 8 bases lining up with TRBD2. V was clipped by 3 bases and J by 5 bases; unmatched bases: 10. Germline V CDR1 and CDR2: SNHLY, FYNNEI. This CDR3 comprises 16 residues. The CDR3 bases are TGTGCCAGCAGTGATGAGGTCGGGGGGGTGTTAGATACGCAGTATTTT. It is translated as CASSDEVGGVLDTQYF.

This clonotype came up many times. V gene TRBV4-1 combines with J gene TRBJ2-3, with D perhaps TRBD1 or TRBD2 (6 bases each). Germline V lookup: CDR1 MGHRA, CDR2 YSYEKL. V lost 4 bases and J lost 6, with 17 bases in between. CDR3 length equals 15 residues. The CDR3 sequence: CASSLDGGGWDTQYF. The CDR3 DNA reads as TGCGCCAGCAGCCTAGATGGAGGGGGATGGGATACGCAGTATTTT.

CDR3 loop: CASSEDVFGETQYF. DNA of the CDR3: TGTGCCAGCAGTGAAGATGTCTTCGGAGAGACCCAGTACTTC. V and J are TRBV6-1 and TRBJ2-5; D gene uncertain. This CDR3 spans 14 amino acids. Germline loops: CDR1 MNHNS, CDR2 SASEGT. The ends were cut back, 1 base at V and 4 bases at J, with 10 bases in the middle.

This clonotype was seen many times. V usage is TRBV5-1 and J usage is TRBJ2-3, with 13 bases aligning to TRBD2. Germline V gives CDR1 SGHRS, CDR2 YFSETQ. The length of the CDR3 is 18 residues. The V gene end was trimmed by 0 bases and the J gene end by 0 bases; junction bases not matched to a gene: 4. CDR3 protein: CASSLGTSGGPSTDTQYF. The CDR3 region has the DNA TGCGCCAGCAGCTTGGGGACTAGCGGGGGCCCCAGCACAGATACGCAGTATTTT.

The chain employs TRBV7-6 and TRBJ2-2, with a tentative D call TRBD2 (7 bases). The CDR3 runs to 18 residues. Germline values: CDR1 SGHVS, CDR2 FNYEAQ. The V end was cut by 5 bases, the J end by 1 base, with 20 bases between. CDR3 region: CASSLRGGNPLNTGELFF. For the CDR3, the DNA is TGTGCCAGCAGCCTGAGGGGGGGGAATCCCTTGAACACCGGGGAGCTGTTTTTT. The entire variable domain, with the rest obtained from reference TRBV7-6 and TRBJ2-2, is as follows: GAGVSQSPRYKVTKRGQDVALRCDPISGHVSLYWYRQALGQGPEFLTYFNYEAQQDKSGLPNDRFSAERPEGSISTLTIQRTEQRDSAMYRCASSLRGGNPLNTGELFFGEGSRLTVL.

This clonotype was seen only a few times. The V and J genes are TRBV6-6 and TRBJ2-1, with D unresolved. Germline CDR1 and CDR2: MNHNY and SVGAGI (reference sequence). The V end was cut by 11 bases, the J end by 0 bases, with 8 bases between. The CDR3 covers 12 residues. The CDR3 nucleotides read TGTGCCGCCGGGCACTCCTACAATGAGCAGTTCTTC. It is translated as CAAGHSYNEQFF.

The chain couples TRBV15 to TRBJ2-5; perhaps D is TRBD1 or TRBD2 (5 bases each). In germline, CDR1 is LNHNV, CDR2 YYDKDF (reference sequence). CDR3 length equals 14 residues. V lost 0 bases and J lost 5, with 10 bases in between. CDR3 in amino acids: CATSRDLGTETQYF. CDR3 nucleotide sequence: TGTGCCACCAGCAGAGATCTTGGGACGGAGACCCAGTACTTC. Filled out from reference TRBV15 and TRBJ2-5, the complete variable domain reads DAMVIQNPRYQVTQFGKPVTLSCSQTLNHNVMYWYQQKSSQAPKLLFHYYDKDFNNEADTPDNFQSRRPNTSFCFLDIRSPGLGDTAMYLCATSRDLGTETQYFGPGTRLLVL.